One and the same sample provided the 22 T cell receptor beta chains below, sequenced in a study of graft-versus-host responses after intestinal transplantation listed by TCRdb under 2021. Their specific antigens are unknown. Reading the label with the study, this specimen's time point is: cells obtained before transplantation from donor or recipient. Libraries were built with the immunoSEQ multiplex PCR assay. This is the immuneACCESS table as TCRdb keeps it, with only in-frame sequences that have V and J called. A part of the clones is gone; compared with another copy, unresolved V genes explain less than half, and the rest is unexplained. The sample table lists tens of thousands of clones, approximately 90% of them with a count of one. The ten most abundant clones make up 0.3% to 0.45% of the sample. This specimen was unstimulated CD4+ T cells sorted from spleen or lymph node cells, taken before transplant. These receptors were taken from a human donor who was the organ donor for an intestinal transplant.

There are a few counts of this clone. The rearrangement links TRBV5-1 to TRBJ1-2; D is ambiguous. V was trimmed by 1 base and J by 1 base, leaving 5 bases between them. Germline lookup yields CDR1 SGHRS and CDR2 YFSETQ. The CDR3 loop spans 13 amino acids. The CDR3 protein is CASSLRDNYGYTF. For the CDR3, the DNA is TGCGCCAGCAGCTTGCGGGATAACTATGGCTACACCTTC.

This clone was observed a single time. V usage is TRBV30 and J usage is TRBJ1-3, with D unresolved. The ends were cut back, 4 bases at V and 0 bases at J, with 7 bases in the middle. CDR3 length: 13 residues. From germline, CDR1 is GTSNPN and CDR2 SVGIG (reference sequence). The CDR3 bases are TGTGCCTGGAATCGTTACTCTGGAAACACCATATATTTT. Encoded protein: CAWNRYSGNTIYF.

The chain employs TRBV19 and TRBJ2-7, with 7 bases that match TRBD2. CDR3 length: 13 amino acids. CDR1 and CDR2 (germline): LNHDA, SQIVND (reference sequence). V trimming: 9 bases; J trimming: 4 bases; junction bases outside the gene matches: 9. This chain's CDR3 is CASSRGGSYEQYF. Here the CDR3 DNA reads TGTGCCAGCAGCCGCGGGGGATCGTACGAGCAGTACTTC.

The V and J genes are TRBV5-1 and TRBJ2-1, with 11 bases identical to TRBD1. The CDR3 totals 14 residues. The germline V gene encodes CDR1 SGHRS and CDR2 YFSETQ. Trimming removed 4 bases from V and 14 bases from J; junction bases left unmatched: 11. Here the CDR3 reads CASSLPGTGGGEFF. In DNA, the CDR3 is TGCGCCAGCAGCCTTCCGGGGACAGGGGGAGGCGAGTTCTTC.

The rearrangement joins TRBV28 to TRBJ1-1; 8 bases match TRBD1. The germline V gene encodes CDR1 MDHEN and CDR2 SYDVKM. This CDR3 is built from 15 residues. V dropped 2 bases and J dropped 0; count of bases not matched to a gene: 2. The CDR3 region is CASSLDRGMNTEAFF. The DNA of the CDR3 is TGTGCCAGCAGTTTAGACAGGGGTATGAACACTGAAGCTTTCTTT.

The rearrangement links TRBV6-6 to TRBJ1-5; no firm D call. V shed 4 bases and J shed 4 bases, with 8 bases lying between them. This CDR3 has 13 residues. Germline loops: CDR1 MNHNY, CDR2 SVGAGI (reference sequence). The CDR3 protein is CASSLNRNQPQHF. CDR3 in DNA: TGTGCCAGCAGTTTAAACAGAAATCAGCCCCAGCATTTT.

This chain joins TRBV9 and TRBJ2-1; 9 nucleotides line up with TRBD2. The ends lost 0 bases at V and 5 bases at J; junction bases unmatched: 3. Germline V lookup: CDR1 SGDLS, CDR2 YYNGEE. The CDR3 consists of 15 residues. The CDR3 spells CASSVVGTSNNEQFF. CDR3 nucleotide sequence: TGTGCCAGCAGCGTAGTCGGGACTAGCAACAATGAGCAGTTCTTC.

This clone occurred once. This rearrangement joins TRBV7-6 to TRBJ2-3; a weak D match, TRBD2 (5 bases). The V end was cut by 5 bases, the J end by 6 bases, with 12 bases between. Germline V CDR1 and CDR2: SGHVS, FNYEAQ. This CDR3 has 13 residues. The CDR3 DNA follows: TGTGCCAGCAGCATTAGCACTAGTGATACGCAGTATTTT. Its protein is CASSISTSDTQYF.

The chain employs TRBV9 and TRBJ2-1, with 8 positions matching TRBD2. The CDR3 is 15 amino acids. Germline values: CDR1 SGDLS, CDR2 YYNGEE. V gave up 4 bases and J gave up 4 bases; unmatched junction bases: 7. Written as DNA, the CDR3 is TGTGCCAGCAGCACAACCACGGGGGGGTACAATGAGCAGTTCTTC. Translation: CASSTTTGGYNEQFF.

The chain employs TRBV28 and TRBJ1-1; TRBD1 might be the D (6 bases). Trimming took 5 bases from V and 8 from J, leaving 18 bases between them. Germline CDR1 is MDHEN and CDR2 is SYDVKM. The CDR3 has 14 amino acids. In DNA form, the CDR3 reads TGTGCCAGCAGTCCCGACAGGTTCAGAGGAGAAGCTTTCTTT. Translating it yields CASSPDRFRGEAFF.

CDR3 in amino acids: CASMAAHTGELFF. CDR3 DNA sequence: TGCGCCAGCATGGCTGCCCACACCGGGGAGCTGTTTTTT. The rearrangement joins TRBV10-2 to TRBJ2-2, with D unresolved. CDR1 is WSHSY and CDR2 is SAAADI in the germline V gene. CDR3 length: 13 amino acids. V lost 7 bases to trimming and J lost 3 bases, with 9 bases between them.

The V call is TRBV27, the J call TRBJ1-1, with a weak D call TRBD1 (5 bases). Trimming left V 8 bases short and J 3 bases short, with 25 bases between. This CDR3 contains 17 residues. Germline V gene sequence: CDR1 MNHEY, CDR2 SMNVEV (reference sequence). The DNA for the CDR3 is TGTGCCAGCTACTCCTATTACCGACAGTACTTCGACACTGAAGCTTTCTTT. This codes for CASYSYYRQYFDTEAFF.

This clone appeared a single time. The rearrangement links TRBV18 to TRBJ1-1, with a possible D match to TRBD1 (5 bases). The V gene lost 5 bases and the J gene lost 1 base, with 8 bases spanning the gap. Germline CDR1 is KGHSH and CDR2 is LQKENI. The CDR3 loop spans 13 amino acids. This CDR3 is CASSGTKNTEAFF. The CDR3, as DNA: TGTGCCAGCTCAGGGACTAAGAACACTGAAGCTTTCTTT.

V gene TRBV19 combines with J gene TRBJ1-2; no clear D gene. This CDR3 has 12 amino acids. The germline V gene has CDR1 LNHDA and CDR2 SQIVND (reference sequence). Trimming took off 3 bases at V and 8 bases at J, with 10 bases between the two ends. CDR3 sequence: CASSIRDRGYTF. The CDR3 nucleotides read TGTGCCAGTAGTATCCGGGATCGGGGCTACACCTTC.

The chain combines TRBV29-1 with TRBJ1-1, with 10 bases lining up with TRBD1. The CDR3 contains 14 residues. The V gene's germline CDR1 is SQVTM and CDR2 ANQGSEA. J gave up 1 base and V 4 bases, and 3 bases lay outside the gene matches. CDR3 nucleotides: TGCAGCGTTGCCTGGACAGGGGGGAACACTGAAGCTTTCTTT. The encoded protein is CSVAWTGGNTEAFF.

J is TRBJ2-3 and V is TRBV29-1, with D maybe TRBD2 (5 bases). The CDR3 covers 11 residues. CDR1 is SQVTM, CDR2 ANQGSEA, per germline. Deletions cut 7 bases from V and 5 bases from J, with 10 bases between. For the CDR3, the DNA is TGCAGCGGCGGCGGGCAAGATACGCAGTATTTT. Translated, it gives CSGGGQDTQYF.

The chain couples TRBV27 to TRBJ2-7; 12 bases fit TRBD2. The V and J ends lost 4 bases and 4 bases, in that order; junction bases with no gene match: 8. The germline CDR1 and CDR2 sequences are MNHEY and SMNVEV (reference sequence). The CDR3 has 16 residues. Here the CDR3 DNA reads TGTGCCAGCAGTTCCGGGACTAGCGGGTCGGGTTACGAGCAGTACTTC. Protein product: CASSSGTSGSGYEQYF.

In its sample, this clone was seen once. The chain employs TRBV27 and TRBJ1-5; TRBD1 is a possible D gene (6 bases). This CDR3 is 13 amino acids long. Per germline, CDR1 MNHEY and CDR2 SMNVEV (reference sequence). Trimming cost V 6 bases and J 4 bases, with 10 bases left between them. CDR3 sequence reads: CASRGTRNQPQHF. In DNA, the CDR3 is TGTGCCAGCAGAGGGACACGGAATCAGCCCCAGCATTTT.

The V and J genes are TRBV29-1 and TRBJ1-2, with D perhaps TRBD1 (5 bases). V dropped 4 bases and J dropped 3 bases, with 9 bases sitting between them. Germline V lookup: CDR1 SQVTM, CDR2 ANQGSEA. There are 12 residues in the CDR3. The CDR3 DNA follows: TGCAGCGTTGTTGGGGGGGACTATGGCTACACCTTC. Amino acid sequence: CSVVGGDYGYTF. The whole variable domain, filled in from reference TRBV29-1 and TRBJ1-2, reads SAVISQKPSRDICQRGTSLTIQCQVDSQVTMMFWYRQQPGQSLTLIATANQGSEATYESGFVIDKFPISRPNLTFSTLTVSNMSPEDSSIYLCSVVGGDYGYTFGSGTRLTVV.

The genes are TRBV5-1 and TRBJ2-3; 8 nucleotides align to TRBD2. This CDR3 is built from 15 residues. The germline V gene has CDR1 SGHRS and CDR2 YFSETQ. V shed 2 bases, J shed 3 bases, and the junction held 5 bases outside the gene matches. This chain's CDR3 is CASSLFQRETDTQYF. The CDR3 nucleotides read TGCGCCAGCAGCTTATTCCAGCGGGAGACAGATACGCAGTATTTT.

This chain joins TRBV5-5 and TRBJ2-5; possibly TRBD2 for D (5 bases). Germline CDR1 SGHKS, CDR2 YYEKEE (reference sequence). The CDR3 has 15 amino acids. With 4 bases removed from V and 0 bases from J, the gap between germline ends came to 13 bases. CDR3 nucleotides: TGTGCCAGCAGCACCGGGATCGTAGACCAAGAGACCCAGTACTTC. This sequence encodes CASSTGIVDQETQYF.

The rearrangement links TRBV15 to TRBJ1-4, with 7 positions matching TRBD1. J lost 7 bases, V lost 4 bases, and 9 bases had no gene match. The CDR3 totals 15 residues. Germline CDR1 LNHNV, CDR2 YYDKDF (reference sequence). The CDR3 is CATSIPQGRSEKLFF. In DNA, the CDR3 is TGTGCCACCAGCATCCCACAGGGGCGGTCTGAAAAACTGTTTTTT. The full variable domain, its missing parts supplied by reference TRBV15 and TRBJ1-4, is DAMVIQNPRYQVTQFGKPVTLSCSQTLNHNVMYWYQQKSSQAPKLLFHYYDKDFNNEADTPDNFQSRRPNTSFCFLDIRSPGLGDTAMYLCATSIPQGRSEKLFFGSGTQLSVL.